The 3 T cell receptor beta chains reported below all come from one sample, sequenced in a study of PD-1 blockade in classical Hodgkin lymphoma. Libraries were prepared by immunoSEQ multiplex PCR; TCRdb keeps only in-frame clonotypes and omits some of them. The table includes roughly 70,000 clones, approximately 93% detected once. Time point indicated: newly diagnosed, previously untreated cHL patient sample. Sequencing was performed on peripheral blood mononuclear cells (PBMCs). The receptors derive from a human donor with classical Hodgkin lymphoma.

The chain has TRBV5-1 and TRBJ1-3; D unclear. The germline V gene has CDR1 SGHRS and CDR2 YFSETQ. The CDR3 extends over 13 amino acids. The ends were cut back, 4 bases at V and 2 bases at J, with 7 bases in the middle. This CDR3 reads CASSLGTGNTIYF. The CDR3 bases are TGCGCCAGCAGCCTAGGTACTGGAAACACCATATATTTT.

A single count supports this clone. The chain couples TRBV7-9 to TRBJ1-1; 7 nucleotides align to TRBD1. CDR3 length: 14 residues. After removal of 4 bases from V and 3 bases from J, the junction contained 5 bases not matched to a gene. Germline V CDR1 and CDR2: SEHNR, FQNEAQ (reference sequence). The CDR3 nucleotides read TGTGCCAGCAGCTCCCAGACAGGGCACACTGAAGCTTTCTTT. As protein: CASSSQTGHTEAFF.

This clone was observed a handful of times. The J gene is TRBJ1-2, the V gene TRBV12-2; the table's D call, TRBD1, was not checked against the DNA. TRBV12-2 is noted as a pseudogene. CDR3 length: 8 amino acids. DNA of the CDR3: TGTGCAAAGAGGTCGGACAACTTC. This translates into CAKRSDNF.